This T cell receptor beta chain is from a study of T-cell memory formation after mild COVID-19. Study-level points and caveats: Day 15 to 85 contractors were CD4/CD8 balanced; later expanders leaned CD4+.

TCRdb fed the 5' RACE reads into MiXCR, producing one record per CDR3 protein. Altogether 150,000 to 200,000 distinct CDR3 sequences are present, roughly 12% being singletons, with the ten largest covering 3% to 4%. In this sample, this clonotype turned up a few times. The target antigen is unknown. Sequencing used PBMCs or a T cell subset sorted from them (not recorded which). The sequence was collected from a young man who had mild COVID-19 (a few samples of this study predate the infection). Cell type and time point are not known.

The CDR3 loop reads CASSQTPATSGGALDTQYF. CDR3 sequence (DNA): TGCGCCAGCAGCCAAACCCCAGCAACTAGCGGGGGGGCCCTAGATACGCAGTATTTT. The V and J genes are TRBV4-3 and TRBJ2-3; 13 bases are a match to TRBD2. V gave up 2 bases and J gave up 5 bases; unmatched junction bases: 13. Germline V gene sequence: CDR1 LGHNA, CDR2 YSLEER. The CDR3 is 19 amino acids.